The 28 T cell receptor beta chains reported below all come from one sample, sequenced in a study of naive and memory T cell subsets. Amplification of ligated cDNA took four PCR rounds with SP2 and nested alpha and beta constant primers. TCRdb re-called the 5' RACE reads through MiXCR, storing one row per CDR3 protein. The sample carries approximately 32,000 distinct CDR3 sequences, over 15% recorded once. A UMI-containing oligonucleotide was joined by 3' ligation to the TCR cDNA template. These TCRs come from a female donor in good health.

This clonotype was seen a handful of times. CDR3 bases: TGTGCCAGCAGTTTTAGTCCCTCGGGTAGAGAGACCCAGTACTTC. Amino acid sequence: CASSFSPSGRETQYF. The chain carries TRBV12-3 or TRBV12-4 and TRBJ2-5; D call uncertain. V lost 3 bases, J lost 4 bases, and 15 bases lay in between. The CDR3 sequence is 15 residues long.

In its sample, this clonotype was seen many times. The chain has TRBV6-6 and TRBJ2-1; D is undetermined. Germline CDR1 reads MNHNY; CDR2 reads SVGAGI (reference sequence). The CDR3 extends over 12 amino acids. The V end was cut by 4 bases, the J end by 9 bases, with 10 bases between. The CDR3 DNA follows: TGTGCCAGCAGTTGGAGTGGCGTTGAGCAGTTCTTC. This translates into CASSWSGVEQFF.

This clonotype came up many times. V is TRBV6-5 and J is TRBJ2-5; D ambiguous. CDR1 is MNHEY and CDR2 is SVGAGI in the germline V gene. This CDR3 spans 14 amino acids. Trimming removed 0 bases at V and 4 bases at J, with 9 bases between. The CDR3 region is CASSYSGPGETQYF. The DNA of the CDR3 is TGTGCCAGCAGTTACTCGGGCCCAGGAGAGACCCAGTACTTC.

This clonotype was seen ten or more times. This chain links TRBV29-1 with TRBJ2-1, with 8 bases fitting TRBD1. The length of the CDR3 is 14 residues. J was trimmed by 7 bases and V by 7 bases; bases with no gene match: 12. Germline values: CDR1 SQVTM, CDR2 ANQGSEA. CDR3 sequence (DNA): TGCAGCGCCGCTGGACAGGGACCTTTGAATGAGCAGTTCTTC. Translated, it gives CSAAGQGPLNEQFF.

The rearrangement links TRBV18 to TRBJ1-5; D not certain. Trimming cost V 0 bases and J 5 bases, with 2 bases left between them. There are 12 residues in the CDR3. The germline CDR1 and CDR2 sequences are KGHSH and LQKENI. CDR3 nucleotide sequence: TGTGCCAGCTCACCACCAGATCAGCCCCAGCATTTT. Protein: CASSPPDQPQHF.

This clonotype was found many times. The chain links TRBV10-1 to TRBJ1-2, with D possibly TRBD1 on 5 matching bases. Between the trimmed V and J ends, which lost 0 bases and 8 bases, there was a span of 10 bases. From germline, CDR1 is WNHNN and CDR2 SYGVQD (reference sequence). The CDR3 is 13 residues long. Here the CDR3 DNA reads TGCGCCAGCAGTGAGTCGGGGGTAAGAGGCTACACCTTC. It translates to CASSESGVRGYTF.

The chain uses TRBV7-9 and TRBJ2-6; possibly TRBD1 or TRBD2 for D (5 bases each). CDR3 length: 16 amino acids. Trimming took 0 bases from V and 4 from J, leaving 10 bases between them. The V gene's germline CDR1 is SEHNR and CDR2 FQNEAQ (reference sequence). The CDR3 spells CASSLARGRGANVLTF. The CDR3 nucleotides read TGTGCCAGCAGCTTAGCACGGGGACGAGGGGCCAACGTCCTGACTTTC.

CDR3 amino acids: CSAGRQGAGELFF. The CDR3 DNA reads as TGCAGTGCTGGCCGACAGGGGGCCGGGGAGCTGTTTTTT. V is TRBV20-1 and J is TRBJ2-2; 9 bases line up with TRBD1. This CDR3 is built from 13 residues. CDR1 and CDR2 (germline): DFQATT, SNEGSKA (reference sequence). V trimming: 5 bases; J trimming: 6 bases; junction bases outside the gene matches: 4.

This clonotype came up many times. The chain links TRBV24-1 to TRBJ2-2, with 8 nucleotides matching TRBD2. The CDR3 length is 16 residues. The trim removed 2 bases at V and 4 bases at J, leaving 5 bases unmatched. CDR1 is KGHDR, CDR2 SFDVKD, per germline. The DNA for the CDR3 is TGTGCCACCAGTGATTCTGGGACTAGTGTCACCGGGGAGCTGTTTTTT. Translation: CATSDSGTSVTGELFF.

The sample holds many counts of this clonotype. The rearrangement joins TRBV29-1 to TRBJ1-1, with TRBD1 identical over 12 bases. CDR1 SQVTM and CDR2 ANQGSEA come from the germline V gene. Germline trimming cut 4 bases from V and 6 bases from J; bases unmatched to any gene: 3. The CDR3 totals 13 residues. The DNA of the CDR3 is TGCAGCGTTGGAGGGACAGGGGGCTCTGAAGCTTTCTTT. This sequence encodes CSVGGTGGSEAFF. The full variable domain, in which reference TRBV29-1 and TRBJ1-1 provide the parts outside the CDR3, is SAVISQKPSRDICQRGTSLTIQCQVDSQVTMMFWYRQQPGQSLTLIATANQGSEATYESGFVIDKFPISRPNLTFSTLTVSNMSPEDSSIYLCSVGGTGGSEAFFGQGTRLTVV.

The J gene is TRBJ2-1, the V gene TRBV6-2 or TRBV6-3; possible D gene TRBD1, 5 bases. The CDR3 spans 12 residues. Trimming took off 3 bases at V and 10 bases at J, with 10 bases between the two ends. Germline CDR1 reads MNHEY; CDR2 reads SVGEGT. DNA for the CDR3: TGTGCCAGCAGTTATTACAGGAACGAGCAGTTCTTC. Translation gives CASSYYRNEQFF.

Many counts were recorded for this clonotype. CDR3 loop: CSVRGSGKYEQYF. The CDR3 DNA sequence: TGCAGCGTGAGAGGTTCGGGGAAGTACGAGCAGTACTTC. V and J are TRBV29-1 and TRBJ2-7, with TRBD2 as a possible D gene (5 bases). Trimming stripped 6 bases from V and 4 bases from J, with 16 bases between. Germline loops: CDR1 SQVTM, CDR2 ANQGSEA. The CDR3 spans 13 residues.

The chain combines TRBV24-1 with TRBJ2-1; either TRBD1 or TRBD2 may supply D (5 bases each). The germline gives CDR1 KGHDR, CDR2 SFDVKD. Trimming stripped 2 bases from V and 6 bases from J, with 10 bases between. The CDR3 is made up of 14 amino acids. The CDR3 DNA reads as TGTGCCACCAGTGATTCGGGGCAGATCAATGAGCAGTTCTTC. Its protein is CATSDSGQINEQFF.

This clonotype appeared many times. CDR3 amino acids: CASSEEGDRPYEQYF. DNA of the CDR3: TGTGCCAGCAGTGAGGAGGGCGACAGACCCTACGAGCAGTACTTC. The chain is built from TRBV2 and TRBJ2-7; tentatively, D is TRBD2 (6 bases). V lost 3 bases and J lost 2, with 14 bases in between. Per the germline V gene, CDR1 is SNHLY and CDR2 is FYNNEI. CDR3 length: 15 amino acids.

This clonotype came up many times. The V and J genes are TRBV29-1 and TRBJ2-3; possibly TRBD2 for D (5 bases). The CDR3 runs 17 residues. CDR1 is SQVTM and CDR2 is ANQGSEA in the germline V gene. Trimming removed 4 bases at V and 0 bases at J, with 20 bases between. The CDR3 DNA sequence: TGCAGCGTTGGAGGGATCTTGGCATTAACTAGCACAGATACGCAGTATTTT. As protein: CSVGGILALTSTDTQYF.

V and J are TRBV7-9 and TRBJ1-6; TRBD1 matches 9 bases. Germline V gives CDR1 SEHNR, CDR2 FQNEAQ (reference sequence). CDR3 length: 16 amino acids. The V and J ends lost 5 bases and 4 bases, in that order; junction bases with no gene match: 6. CDR3 DNA sequence: TGTGCCAGCAGCGCCGGGACAGGGTTTTATAATTCACCCCTCCACTTT. It specifies CASSAGTGFYNSPLHF.

This clonotype was found many times. This chain joins TRBV20-1 and TRBJ1-5; no definite D call. V lost 4 bases and J lost 3, with 16 bases in between. Germline-derived CDR1 and CDR2 are DFQATT and SNEGSKA (reference sequence). The CDR3 spans 15 residues. The CDR3 spells CSAKGPWGFNQPQHF. CDR3 bases: TGCAGTGCTAAGGGTCCCTGGGGATTCAATCAGCCCCAGCATTTT.

The rearrangement joins TRBV20-1 to TRBJ1-2; the D is unclear. Trimming shortened V by 5 bases and J by 4 bases, and 11 bases separated the two germline ends. CDR3 size: 12 residues. The germline V gene has CDR1 DFQATT and CDR2 SNEGSKA (reference sequence). The CDR3 DNA reads TGCAGTGCTCCAGTGCCGGGCTATGGCTACACCTTC. Translating gives CSAPVPGYGYTF.

This clonotype came up many times. The J gene is TRBJ2-4, the V gene TRBV2; 8 positions agree with TRBD2. Trimming cost V 2 bases and J 0 bases; bases outside gene matches: 3. This CDR3 comprises 16 residues. Germline lookup yields CDR1 SNHLY and CDR2 FYNNEI. CDR3 bases: TGTGCCAGCAGTGAAAGGACTAGCAGAGCCAAAAACATTCAGTACTTC. It codes for CASSERTSRAKNIQYF.

This clonotype was recorded at least ten times. The rearrangement joins TRBV29-1 to TRBJ2-3, with 7 bases fitting TRBD1. The germline V gene has CDR1 SQVTM and CDR2 ANQGSEA. Trimming cost V 4 bases and J 1 base; bases outside gene matches: 2. The CDR3 runs to 13 residues. The CDR3 region has the DNA TGCAGCGTTGTAGACAGGGGCACAGATACGCAGTATTTT. Amino acids: CSVVDRGTDTQYF.

This clonotype was recorded at least ten times. The rearrangement links TRBV20-1 to TRBJ1-2, with TRBD1 as a possible D gene (6 bases). This CDR3 region has 10 residues. Germline V gene data show CDR1 as DFQATT and CDR2 as SNEGSKA (reference sequence). V lost 5 bases and J lost 14, with 15 bases in between. The CDR3 coding sequence is TGCAGTGCTCCCGGGACACCTATAACCTTC. It encodes CSAPGTPITF.

This clonotype was seen repeatedly, ten times or more. This chain links TRBV6-5 with TRBJ2-3, with D possibly being TRBD1 (6 bases). Per the germline V gene, CDR1 is MNHEY and CDR2 is SVGAGI. CDR3 size: 15 residues. V lost 2 bases and J lost 3, with 12 bases in between. This CDR3 reads CASSYLRTATDTQYF. For the CDR3, the DNA is TGTGCCAGCAGTTACCTCCGGACAGCTACAGATACGCAGTATTTT.

This sequence joins TRBV5-1 and TRBJ1-2; D might be TRBD1 (5 bases). Germline CDR1 SGHRS, CDR2 YFSETQ. Trimming took off 0 bases at V and 3 bases at J, with 9 bases between the two ends. The CDR3 is 14 amino acids. In DNA, the CDR3 is TGCGCCAGCAGCTTGGAAACAGGAGACTATGGCTACACCTTC. It encodes CASSLETGDYGYTF.

There are a few counts of this clonotype. The chain links TRBV4-1 to TRBJ2-1; 9 bases are a match to TRBD2. Unmatched junction bases numbered 9, after V lost 0 bases and J lost 9 bases. The CDR3 sequence is 16 residues long. CDR1 is MGHRA and CDR2 is YSYEKL in the germline V gene. The CDR3 loop is CASSQELSGGLVEQFF. CDR3 DNA: TGCGCCAGCAGCCAAGAATTGAGCGGGGGGTTAGTTGAGCAGTTCTTC.

This clonotype was counted many times. The chain couples TRBV11-3 to TRBJ2-2; D perhaps matches TRBD2 (6 bases). V lost 4 bases, J lost 0 bases, and 15 bases lay in between. Germline V CDR1 and CDR2: SGHNT, YENEEA. The CDR3 loop spans 17 amino acids. CDR3 protein: CASSSGSGGANTGELFF. CDR3 bases: TGTGCCAGCAGCTCCGGCTCCGGGGGAGCGAACACCGGGGAGCTGTTTTTT.

The chain carries TRBV29-1 and TRBJ1-1; D unresolved. The CDR3 is 13 residues long. V was trimmed by 6 bases and J by 4 bases, leaving 15 bases between them. The germline V gene encodes CDR1 SQVTM and CDR2 ANQGSEA. CDR3 protein: CSVGRERITEAFF. DNA of the CDR3: TGCAGCGTGGGGAGGGAAAGAATCACTGAAGCTTTCTTT.

The V gene is TRBV12-3 or TRBV12-4, the J gene TRBJ1-1; D gene ambiguous. This CDR3 region has 14 residues. V lost 2 bases to trimming and J lost 1 base, with 8 bases between them. The CDR3 DNA is TGTGCCAGCAGTTTATTTGGCCAGAACACTGAAGCTTTCTTT. Its translation is CASSLFGQNTEAFF.

This clonotype came up many times. This chain joins TRBV6-5 and TRBJ1-4; 8 positions match TRBD1. This CDR3 has 14 amino acids. CDR1 MNHEY and CDR2 SVGAGI come from the germline V gene. V lost 6 bases and J lost 4; bases outside the gene matches: 4. The CDR3 bases are TGTGCCAGCAGGAACAGGGGGGATAATGAAAAACTGTTTTTT. This translates into CASRNRGDNEKLFF.